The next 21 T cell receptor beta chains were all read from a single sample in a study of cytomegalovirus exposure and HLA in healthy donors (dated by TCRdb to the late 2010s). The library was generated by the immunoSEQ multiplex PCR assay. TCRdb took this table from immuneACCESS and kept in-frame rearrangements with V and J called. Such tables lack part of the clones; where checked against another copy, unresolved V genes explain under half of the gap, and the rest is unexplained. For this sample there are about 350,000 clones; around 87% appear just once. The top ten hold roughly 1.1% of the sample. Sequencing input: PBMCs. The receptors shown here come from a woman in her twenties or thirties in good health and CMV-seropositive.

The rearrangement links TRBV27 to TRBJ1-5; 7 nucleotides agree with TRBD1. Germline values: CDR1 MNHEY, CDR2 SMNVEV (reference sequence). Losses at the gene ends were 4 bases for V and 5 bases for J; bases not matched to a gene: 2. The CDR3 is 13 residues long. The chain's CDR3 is CASSYTGDQPQHF. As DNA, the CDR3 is TGTGCCAGCAGTTATACAGGGGATCAGCCCCAGCATTTT.

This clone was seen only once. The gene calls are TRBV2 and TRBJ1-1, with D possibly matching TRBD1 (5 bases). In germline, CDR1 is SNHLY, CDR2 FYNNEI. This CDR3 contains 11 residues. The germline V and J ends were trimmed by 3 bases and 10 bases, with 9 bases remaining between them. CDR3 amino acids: CASSDRVTAFF. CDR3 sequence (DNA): TGTGCCAGCAGTGACAGGGTCACAGCTTTCTTT.

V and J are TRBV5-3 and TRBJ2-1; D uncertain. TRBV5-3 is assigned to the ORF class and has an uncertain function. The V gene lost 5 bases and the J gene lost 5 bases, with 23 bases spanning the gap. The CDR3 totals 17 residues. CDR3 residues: CARSHLSVGSRHNEQFF. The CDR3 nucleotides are TGTGCCAGAAGTCACCTCTCCGTAGGTAGCAGACACAATGAGCAGTTCTTC.

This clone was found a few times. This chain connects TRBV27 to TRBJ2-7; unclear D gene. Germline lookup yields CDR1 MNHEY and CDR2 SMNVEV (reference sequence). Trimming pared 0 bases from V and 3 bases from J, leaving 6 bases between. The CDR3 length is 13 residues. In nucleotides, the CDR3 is TGTGCCAGCAGTTTATCGGGAATCTACGAGCAGTACTTC. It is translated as CASSLSGIYEQYF.

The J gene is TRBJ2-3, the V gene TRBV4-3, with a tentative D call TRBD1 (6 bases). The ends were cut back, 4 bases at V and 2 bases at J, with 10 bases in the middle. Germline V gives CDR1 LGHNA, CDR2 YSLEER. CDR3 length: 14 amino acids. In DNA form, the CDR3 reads TGCGCCAGCAGCCTGGACAGACACACAGATACGCAGTATTTT. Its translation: CASSLDRHTDTQYF.

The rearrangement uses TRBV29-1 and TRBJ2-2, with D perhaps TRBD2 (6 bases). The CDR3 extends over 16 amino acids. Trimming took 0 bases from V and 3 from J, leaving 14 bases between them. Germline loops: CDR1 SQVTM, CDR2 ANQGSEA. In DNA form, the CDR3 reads TGCAGCGTTGAAGATGGGGGGTTTAGTGACACCGGGGAGCTGTTTTTT. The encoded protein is CSVEDGGFSDTGELFF.

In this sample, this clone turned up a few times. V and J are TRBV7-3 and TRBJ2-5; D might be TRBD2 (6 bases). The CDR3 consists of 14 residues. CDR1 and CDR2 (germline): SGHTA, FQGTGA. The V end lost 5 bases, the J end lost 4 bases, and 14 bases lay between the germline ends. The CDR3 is CASSLRGSRETQYF. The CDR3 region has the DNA TGTGCCAGCAGCCTCCGGGGGTCCCGAGAGACCCAGTACTTC.

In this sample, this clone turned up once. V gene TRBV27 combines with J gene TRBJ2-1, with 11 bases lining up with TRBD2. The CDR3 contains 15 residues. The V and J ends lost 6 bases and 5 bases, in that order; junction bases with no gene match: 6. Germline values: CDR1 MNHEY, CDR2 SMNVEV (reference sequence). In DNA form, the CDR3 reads TGTGCCAGCAGCCCTACTAGCGGGAGCGACAATGAGCAGTTCTTC. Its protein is CASSPTSGSDNEQFF.

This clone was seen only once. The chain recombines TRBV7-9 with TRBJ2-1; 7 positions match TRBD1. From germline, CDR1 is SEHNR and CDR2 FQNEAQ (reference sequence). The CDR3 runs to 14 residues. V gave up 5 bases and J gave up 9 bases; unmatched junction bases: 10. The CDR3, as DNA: TGTGCCAGCAGCCAGGAGAGGGGGCGAATTGAGCAGTTCTTC. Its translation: CASSQERGRIEQFF.

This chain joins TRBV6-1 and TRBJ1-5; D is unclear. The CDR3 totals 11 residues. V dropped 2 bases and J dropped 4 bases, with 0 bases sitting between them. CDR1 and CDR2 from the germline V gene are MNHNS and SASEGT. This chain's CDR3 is CASSENQPQHF. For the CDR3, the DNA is TGTGCCAGCAGTGAAAATCAGCCCCAGCATTTT.

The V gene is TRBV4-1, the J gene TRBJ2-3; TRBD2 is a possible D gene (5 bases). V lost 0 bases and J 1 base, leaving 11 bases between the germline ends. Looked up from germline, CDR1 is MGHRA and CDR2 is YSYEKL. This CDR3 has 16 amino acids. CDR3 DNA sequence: TGCGCCAGCAGCCAAGAATCAGGAGGAGGCACAGATACGCAGTATTTT. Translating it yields CASSQESGGGTDTQYF.

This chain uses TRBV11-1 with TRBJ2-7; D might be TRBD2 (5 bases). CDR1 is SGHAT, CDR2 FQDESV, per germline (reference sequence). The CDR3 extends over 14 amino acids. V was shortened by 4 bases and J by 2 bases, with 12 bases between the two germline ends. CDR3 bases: TGTGCCAGCAGCTCTTCCGGGATCACCTACGAGCAGTACTTC. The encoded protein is CASSSSGITYEQYF.

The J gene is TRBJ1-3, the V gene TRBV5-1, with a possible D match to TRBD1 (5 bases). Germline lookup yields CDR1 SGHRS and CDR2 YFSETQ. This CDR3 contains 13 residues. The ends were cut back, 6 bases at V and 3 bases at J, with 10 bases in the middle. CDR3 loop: CASKVDNGNTIYF. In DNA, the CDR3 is TGCGCCAGCAAGGTGGACAATGGAAACACCATATATTTT.

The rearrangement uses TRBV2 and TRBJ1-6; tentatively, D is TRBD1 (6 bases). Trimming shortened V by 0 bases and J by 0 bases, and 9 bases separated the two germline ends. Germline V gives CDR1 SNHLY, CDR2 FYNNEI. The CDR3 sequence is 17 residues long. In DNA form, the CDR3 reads TGTGCCAGCAGTGAAGCCCAGGGGATCTCCTATAATTCACCCCTCCACTTT. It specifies CASSEAQGISYNSPLHF.

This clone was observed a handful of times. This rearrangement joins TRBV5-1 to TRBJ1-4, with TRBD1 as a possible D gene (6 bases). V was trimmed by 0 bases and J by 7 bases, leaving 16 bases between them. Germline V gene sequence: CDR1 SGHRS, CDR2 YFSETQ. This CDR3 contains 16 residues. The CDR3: CASSLGSGGVGEKLFF. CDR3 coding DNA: TGCGCCAGCAGCTTGGGGAGTGGGGGCGTGGGTGAAAAACTGTTTTTT.

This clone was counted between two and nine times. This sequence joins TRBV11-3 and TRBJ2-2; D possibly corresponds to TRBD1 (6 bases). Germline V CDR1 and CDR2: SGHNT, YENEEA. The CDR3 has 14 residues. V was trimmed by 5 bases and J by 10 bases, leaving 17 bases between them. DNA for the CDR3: TGTGCCAGCAGCACCGGGACACCTCACCTGGAGCTGTTTTTT. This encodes CASSTGTPHLELFF.

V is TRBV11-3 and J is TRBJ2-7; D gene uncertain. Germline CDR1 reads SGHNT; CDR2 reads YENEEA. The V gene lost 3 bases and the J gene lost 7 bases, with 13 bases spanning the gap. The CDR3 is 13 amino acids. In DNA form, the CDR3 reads TGTGCCAGCAGCTTTGCTCTAGTGGGGGAGCAGTACTTC. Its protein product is CASSFALVGEQYF.

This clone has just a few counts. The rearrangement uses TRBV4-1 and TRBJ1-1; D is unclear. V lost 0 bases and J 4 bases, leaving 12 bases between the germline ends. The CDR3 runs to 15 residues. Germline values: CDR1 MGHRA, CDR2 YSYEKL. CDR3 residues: CASSQDDLPTTEAFF. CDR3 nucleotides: TGCGCCAGCAGCCAAGATGACCTGCCGACCACTGAAGCTTTCTTT.

The CDR3 DNA sequence: TGTGCCAGCAGTGCTGGACTTTGGGGGACTTCCACAGATACGCAGTATTTT. This codes for CASSAGLWGTSTDTQYF. The rearrangement joins TRBV9 to TRBJ2-3; a possible D gene is TRBD2 (6 bases). Trimming left V 5 bases short and J 2 bases short, with 21 bases between. This CDR3 comprises 17 residues. CDR1 is SGDLS, CDR2 YYNGEE, per germline.

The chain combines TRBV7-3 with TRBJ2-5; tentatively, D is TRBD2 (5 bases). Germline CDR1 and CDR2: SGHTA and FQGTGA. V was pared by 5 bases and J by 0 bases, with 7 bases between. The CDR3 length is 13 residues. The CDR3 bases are TGTGCCAGCAGCCCGGACTACCAAGAGACCCAGTACTTC. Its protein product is CASSPDYQETQYF.

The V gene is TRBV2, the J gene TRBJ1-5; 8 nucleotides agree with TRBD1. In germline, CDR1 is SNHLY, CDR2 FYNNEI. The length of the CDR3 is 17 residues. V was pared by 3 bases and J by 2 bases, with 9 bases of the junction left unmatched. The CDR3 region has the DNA TGTGCCAGCAGTGATGTATACCAGGGGGCCGGCAATCAGCCCCAGCATTTT. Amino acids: CASSDVYQGAGNQPQHF.